These 26 T cell receptor beta chains were all obtained from the same sample, sequenced in a study of patients and donors after allogeneic stem cell transplantation. TCRdb analysed the RT-PCR reads with MiXCR anew, one entry per CDR3 protein. The sample records 65,000 to 80,000 distinct CDR3 sequences, about 26% being singletons. The specimen was blood, either unsorted or a sorted T cell fraction (not recorded which). The receptors were sampled from a human donor who was either an allogeneic HSCT recipient or a stem cell or donor lymphocyte infusion donor (not recorded which). It is not recorded whose cells these are; they may come from a transplant donor.

The CDR3, as DNA: TGTGCCAGCAGTGCCGGTTGGGGAGCTGGGATGAACACTGAAGCTTTCTTT. Amino acid sequence: CASSAGWGAGMNTEAFF. The chain combines TRBV2 with TRBJ1-1; unclear D gene. V was clipped by 4 bases and J by 0 bases, with 18 bases between them. CDR3 length: 17 residues. The V gene's germline CDR1 is SNHLY and CDR2 FYNNEI.

The chain has TRBV20-1 and TRBJ2-1; no firm D call. Germline V lookup: CDR1 DFQATT, CDR2 SNEGSKA (reference sequence). The CDR3 totals 12 residues. The ends were cut back, 6 bases at V and 8 bases at J, with 14 bases in the middle. In DNA form, the CDR3 reads TGCAGTGCCCGAGGCAGGATGGATGAGCAGTTCTTC. This sequence encodes CSARGRMDEQFF.

The chain links TRBV12-3 or TRBV12-4 to TRBJ1-3, with D tentatively TRBD1 (6 bases). Trimming pared 7 bases from V and 2 bases from J, leaving 15 bases between. The CDR3 loop spans 15 amino acids. Written as DNA, the CDR3 is TGTGCCAGCACTCCGGACAGTTCGCCTGGAAACACCATATATTTT. Its protein product is CASTPDSSPGNTIYF.

This sequence joins TRBV20-1 and TRBJ1-4, with TRBD1 matching 7 bases. Germline V lookup: CDR1 DFQATT, CDR2 SNEGSKA (reference sequence). Trimming cost V 4 bases and J 8 bases; bases outside gene matches: 10. The CDR3 contains 14 residues. CDR3 DNA: TGCAGTGCTAACCCGGGACAGATGGGAGAAAAACTGTTTTTT. Protein product: CSANPGQMGEKLFF.

This clonotype was found a few times. This chain joins TRBV9 and TRBJ2-7; D is uncertain. Germline CDR1 SGDLS, CDR2 YYNGEE. V lost 3 bases and J lost 7, with 8 bases in between. This CDR3 has 11 amino acids. CDR3 loop: CASSDQGEQYF. CDR3 bases: TGTGCCAGCAGCGATCAAGGAGAGCAGTACTTC.

This clonotype was seen ten or more times. This rearrangement joins TRBV7-2 to TRBJ2-5; the match to TRBD2 covers 7 bases. The CDR3 loop spans 14 amino acids. V gave up 8 bases and J gave up 3 bases; unmatched junction bases: 9. The germline gives CDR1 SGHTA, CDR2 FQGNSA. Here the CDR3 reads CASSSRLAEETQYF. CDR3 in DNA: TGTGCCAGCTCTTCGCGGCTAGCGGAAGAGACCCAGTACTTC.

This clonotype was seen more than once but under ten times. The CDR3 DNA sequence: TGTGCCAGCAGTTTTCCAACAGGGTGGGCCTCTGGGGCCAACGTCCTGACTTTC. Its translation: CASSFPTGWASGANVLTF. The chain carries TRBV5-5 and TRBJ2-6, with D tentatively TRBD1 (6 bases). Trimming took off 5 bases at V and 0 bases at J, with 18 bases between the two ends. Per germline, CDR1 SGHKS and CDR2 YYEKEE (reference sequence). The CDR3 runs 18 residues.

The CDR3 sequence: CASSETGGNSYTF. The CDR3 DNA reads TGCGCCAGCAGTGAGACAGGAGGGAATAGCTACACCTTC. The J gene is TRBJ1-2, the V gene TRBV10-2; D perhaps matches TRBD1 (5 bases). Germline-derived CDR1 and CDR2 are WSHSY and SAAADI. Trimming cost V 2 bases and J 9 bases, with 13 bases left between them. This CDR3 spans 13 amino acids.

This clonotype has just a few counts. The genes are TRBV12-3 or TRBV12-4 and TRBJ1-5, with D possibly being TRBD1 (6 bases). V was trimmed by 4 bases and J by 0 bases, leaving 10 bases between them. The CDR3 contains 15 residues. The DNA for the CDR3 is TGTGCCAGCAGTTCCGACAGGTATAGCAATCAGCCCCAGCATTTT. It encodes CASSSDRYSNQPQHF.

This clonotype was found a few times. The rearrangement links TRBV12-3 or TRBV12-4 to TRBJ1-1; TRBD1 might be the D (5 bases). This CDR3 region has 15 residues. The V gene lost 8 bases and the J gene lost 4 bases, with 20 bases spanning the gap. CDR3 region: CASRLGGGARTEAFF. The CDR3, as DNA: TGTGCCAGCCGCCTCGGGGGGGGTGCTCGCACTGAAGCTTTCTTT.

The V gene is TRBV27, the J gene TRBJ1-3, with D unresolved. V lost 2 bases and J 0 bases, leaving 8 bases between the germline ends. The CDR3 contains 15 residues. Germline loops: CDR1 MNHEY, CDR2 SMNVEV (reference sequence). The CDR3 reads CASSLLPGSGNTIYF. The CDR3 region has the DNA TGTGCCAGCAGTTTACTCCCAGGCTCTGGAAACACCATATATTTT.

The chain joins TRBV7-6 to TRBJ2-7; D unclear. Germline CDR1 and CDR2: SGHVS and FNYEAQ. The V gene lost 1 base and the J gene lost 2 bases, with 6 bases spanning the gap. The CDR3 has 13 residues. CDR3 amino acids: CASSLGHTYEQYF. The CDR3 coding sequence is TGTGCCAGCAGCTTAGGACATACCTACGAGCAGTACTTC. Variable domain in full (rest from reference TRBV7-6 and TRBJ2-7): GAGVSQSPRYKVTKRGQDVALRCDPISGHVSLYWYRQALGQGPEFLTYFNYEAQQDKSGLPNDRFSAERPEGSISTLTIQRTEQRDSAMYRCASSLGHTYEQYFGPGTRLTVT.

The chain links TRBV9 to TRBJ2-2; no firm D call. V lost 0 bases and J lost 4, with 13 bases in between. Germline values: CDR1 SGDLS, CDR2 YYNGEE. The CDR3 sequence is 16 residues long. Here the CDR3 DNA reads TGTGCCAGCAGCGTAGTTGCCCGGGCTGCCACCGGGGAGCTGTTTTTT. This sequence encodes CASSVVARAATGELFF.

This clonotype was counted at least ten times. This chain joins TRBV5-1 and TRBJ1-1, with D perhaps matching TRBD1 (5 bases). The CDR3 sequence is 15 residues long. Looked up from germline, CDR1 is SGHRS and CDR2 is YFSETQ. V shed 0 bases and J shed 4 bases, with 13 bases lying between them. The CDR3 loop is CASSLGLQGITEAFF. The CDR3 nucleotides are TGCGCCAGCAGCTTGGGGCTCCAGGGCATCACTGAAGCTTTCTTT.

This clonotype was recorded a few times. V gene TRBV11-2 combines with J gene TRBJ1-2; 9 nucleotides match TRBD1. The CDR3 loop spans 14 amino acids. V shed 6 bases and J 3 bases; nucleotides not matched to a gene: 5. CDR1 and CDR2 (germline): SGHAT, FQNNGV. This CDR3 reads CASSRTGVDYGYTF. The DNA for the CDR3 is TGTGCCAGCAGTCGGACAGGGGTAGACTATGGCTACACCTTC.

The sample holds a few counts of this clonotype. V and J are TRBV14 and TRBJ2-3; the D is unclear. V lost 0 bases, J lost 6 bases, and 7 bases lay in between. Germline CDR1 is SGHDN and CDR2 is FVKESK. This CDR3 is built from 13 residues. Here the CDR3 DNA reads TGTGCCAGCAGCCAAGACCCCCTGGATACGCAGTATTTT. It is translated as CASSQDPLDTQYF.

The chain couples TRBV7-2 to TRBJ2-1; 14 bases are shared with TRBD2. CDR3 length: 20 residues. The germline V gene has CDR1 SGHTA and CDR2 FQGNSA. Losses at the gene ends were 2 bases for V and 3 bases for J; bases not matched to a gene: 12. The CDR3 DNA is TGTGCCAGCAGCTTACGTAGACTAGCGGGAGGGCCTTTTCTCTACAATGAGCAGTTCTTC. This encodes CASSLRRLAGGPFLYNEQFF.

This clonotype occurred a few times. V usage is TRBV6-6 and J usage is TRBJ1-5; D uncertain. Looked up from germline, CDR1 is MNHNY and CDR2 is SVGAGI (reference sequence). V was pared by 6 bases and J by 5 bases, with 17 bases between. The CDR3 consists of 15 residues. The CDR3 sequence: CASSQDQAGYQPQHF. In DNA form, the CDR3 reads TGTGCCAGCAGCCAGGACCAGGCGGGATATCAGCCCCAGCATTTT.

The chain is built from TRBV15 and TRBJ2-7, with no clear D. V lost 0 bases and J lost 2, with 8 bases in between. CDR1 and CDR2 from the germline V gene are LNHNV and YYDKDF (reference sequence). The CDR3 runs 14 residues. Written as DNA, the CDR3 is TGTGCCACCAGCAGAGATATTGGGCCCTACGAGCAGTACTTC. This gives the protein CATSRDIGPYEQYF.

The chain carries TRBV4-1 and TRBJ2-7; the D is unclear. With 3 bases removed from V and 3 bases from J, the gap between germline ends came to 18 bases. The CDR3 covers 16 residues. In germline, CDR1 is MGHRA, CDR2 YSYEKL. The CDR3 DNA sequence: TGCGCCAGCAGCCAGGCGGTGGCAGGAGCCCTCTACGAGCAGTACTTC. Translating it yields CASSQAVAGALYEQYF.

This clonotype showed up just once. The chain carries TRBV9 and TRBJ2-3; no clear D. Trimming left V 0 bases short and J 2 bases short, with 4 bases between. Germline V gene sequence: CDR1 SGDLS, CDR2 YYNGEE. There are 13 residues in the CDR3. CDR3 protein: CASSVAPTDTQYF. CDR3 in DNA: TGTGCCAGCAGCGTAGCCCCCACAGATACGCAGTATTTT.

V gene TRBV10-3 combines with J gene TRBJ2-5; 11 nucleotides agree with TRBD1. Looked up from germline, CDR1 is ENHRY and CDR2 is SYGVKD. The J segment lost 1 base and the V segment lost 6 bases, leaving 7 bases of the junction unmatched. This CDR3 is built from 16 residues. CDR3 region: CAISGTGTGGQETQYF. The CDR3 coding sequence is TGTGCCATCAGCGGTACCGGGACAGGGGGCCAAGAGACCCAGTACTTC.

V and J are TRBV5-1 and TRBJ1-4; no definite D call. In germline, CDR1 is SGHRS, CDR2 YFSETQ. The CDR3 spans 17 residues. Trimming stripped 0 bases from V and 4 bases from J, with 16 bases between. The CDR3 here is CASSLVPDGRGNEKLFF. The CDR3 DNA reads TGCGCCAGCAGCTTGGTCCCCGACGGCCGCGGTAATGAAAAACTGTTTTTT.

Only a few counts were recorded for this clonotype. In DNA form, the CDR3 reads TGCGCCAGCAGCCCTCACGCATTGAACACTGAAGCTTTCTTT. It codes for CASSPHALNTEAFF. V usage is TRBV5-1 and J usage is TRBJ1-1; D is ambiguous. This CDR3 has 14 amino acids. The germline V gene encodes CDR1 SGHRS and CDR2 YFSETQ. The ends were cut back, 4 bases at V and 0 bases at J, with 10 bases in the middle. Full variable domain (remainder filled in from reference TRBV5-1 and TRBJ1-1): KAGVTQTPRYLIKTRGQQVTLSCSPISGHRSVSWYQQTPGQGLQFLFEYFSETQRNKGNFPGRFSGRQFSNSRSEMNVSTLELGDSALYLCASSPHALNTEAFFGQGTRLTVV.

This chain connects TRBV19 to TRBJ2-7, with D possibly being TRBD1 (5 bases). The germline V gene encodes CDR1 LNHDA and CDR2 SQIVND (reference sequence). The germline V and J ends were trimmed by 4 bases and 2 bases, with 12 bases remaining between them. This CDR3 spans 14 amino acids. The CDR3 sequence is CASSTRQKPYEQYF. The CDR3 bases are TGTGCCAGTAGTACCCGACAGAAACCCTACGAGCAGTACTTC. Variable domain in full (rest from reference TRBV19 and TRBJ2-7): DGGITQSPKYLFRKEGQNVTLSCEQNLNHDAMYWYRQDPGQGLRLIYYSQIVNDFQKGDIAEGYSVSREKKESFPLTVTSAQKNPTAFYLCASSTRQKPYEQYFGPGTRLTVT.

V is TRBV20-1 and J is TRBJ1-5; 7 bases match TRBD1. The trim removed 0 bases at V and 7 bases at J, leaving 6 bases unmatched. This CDR3 spans 14 amino acids. Germline V lookup: CDR1 DFQATT, CDR2 SNEGSKA (reference sequence). CDR3 DNA sequence: TGCAGTGCTAGAGATGTAGGGGGCCGGCAGCCCCAGCATTTT. Residues: CSARDVGGRQPQHF.